The 25 T cell receptor beta chains given below trace back to one sample, sequenced in a study of blood T cell repertoires in COVID-19. Profiled with immunoSEQ multiplex PCR; TCRdb holds only in-frame clones, not every one. The sample has some 270,000 clones, 80% to 90% seen once; the top ten hold roughly 4%. The specimen was PBMCs or T cells enriched from blood (not recorded which). These receptors all come from a woman aged 25 to 39 who had recovered from COVID-19.

This clone was detected only once. The rearrangement joins TRBV28 to TRBJ2-1; a possible D gene is TRBD2 (6 bases). V was trimmed by 2 bases and J by 11 bases, leaving 13 bases between them. Per germline, CDR1 MDHEN and CDR2 SYDVKM. The CDR3 is 13 amino acids. CDR3 sequence reads: CASSLDRGEQQFF. CDR3 in DNA: TGTGCCAGCAGTTTAGATCGCGGGGAGCAGCAGTTCTTC.

The chain is built from TRBV19 and TRBJ2-3; 11 bases match TRBD2. The germline V gene has CDR1 LNHDA and CDR2 SQIVND (reference sequence). The ends lost 8 bases at V and 4 bases at J; junction bases unmatched: 5. The CDR3 has 14 residues. The CDR3 DNA is TGTGCCAGTCGGCTAGCGGGAGGCGCAGATACGCAGTATTTT. It yields the protein CASRLAGGADTQYF.

The chain joins TRBV28 to TRBJ1-4; 7 bases align to TRBD1. CDR3 size: 14 residues. Germline loops: CDR1 MDHEN, CDR2 SYDVKM. Trimming removed 6 bases from V and 5 bases from J; junction bases left unmatched: 6. The CDR3 reads CASSFGTANEKLFF. Written as DNA, the CDR3 is TGTGCCAGCAGCTTCGGGACAGCAAATGAAAAACTGTTTTTT.

There are a few counts of this clone. The V and J genes are TRBV6-1 and TRBJ2-1; D might be TRBD2 (7 bases). V was pared by 1 base and J by 7 bases, with 17 bases between. Per germline, CDR1 MNHNS and CDR2 SASEGT. The CDR3 consists of 16 residues. The CDR3, as DNA: TGTGCCAGCAGTGAAGATGTGGCGGGGGCGGAGAATGAGCAGTTCTTC. It specifies CASSEDVAGAENEQFF.

CDR3 in amino acids: CASSLAFGRGNQPQHF. CDR3 sequence (DNA): TGTGCCAGCAGCTTGGCCTTTGGAAGAGGGAATCAGCCCCAGCATTTT. V is TRBV5-6 and J is TRBJ1-5; D not certain. V was shortened by 0 bases and J by 4 bases, with 14 bases between the two germline ends. The CDR3 runs 16 residues. CDR1 and CDR2 (germline): SGHDT, YYEEEE.

The rearrangement joins TRBV21-1 to TRBJ1-5. TRBV21-1 is an annotated pseudogene. This CDR3 is built from 16 residues. Here the CDR3 DNA reads TGTGCCAGCAGGATGGGAGGGTGGAGAGCTAATCAGCCCCAGCATTTT. Amino acids: CASRMGGWRANQPQHF.

This clone was seen only once. The J gene is TRBJ1-5, the V gene TRBV3-1 (or the pseudogene TRBV3-2); D not resolved. The V gene lost 3 bases and the J gene lost 4 bases, with 13 bases spanning the gap. Germline V gives CDR1 LGHDT, CDR2 YNNKEL (reference sequence). The CDR3 extends over 15 amino acids. Here the CDR3 DNA reads TGTGCCAGCAGCCAGGGAGGGAGGAAGAATCAGCCCCAGCATTTT. Translating it yields CASSQGGRKNQPQHF.

The chain links TRBV2 to TRBJ1-5; D is perhaps TRBD1 (5 bases). Looked up from germline, CDR1 is SNHLY and CDR2 is FYNNEI. There are 15 residues in the CDR3. V was cut by 6 bases and J by 5 bases, with 17 bases left in between. The CDR3 region has the DNA TGTGCCAGCAGGGCGGGGCAGGGACTTTATCAGCCCCAGCATTTT. This encodes CASRAGQGLYQPQHF.

This CDR3 is CRPGMVYGYTF. Written as DNA, the CDR3 is TGCAGGCCGGGAATGGTCTATGGCTACACCTTC. The V call is TRBV20-1, the J call TRBJ1-2; D not resolved. CDR3 length: 11 amino acids. CDR1 DFQATT and CDR2 SNEGSKA come from the germline V gene (reference sequence).

The chain employs TRBV7-8 and TRBJ2-4; D might be TRBD2 (6 bases). CDR1 is SGHVS and CDR2 is FQNEAQ in the germline V gene. This CDR3 is built from 15 residues. The V end lost 5 bases, the J end lost 8 bases, and 19 bases lay between the germline ends. Here the CDR3 DNA reads TGTGCCAGCAGCAAACGAAAGGGCGGGACGGACATTCAGTACTTC. Translating gives CASSKRKGGTDIQYF.

J is TRBJ1-1 and V is TRBV30; TRBD1 is a possible D gene (6 bases). Trimming removed 0 bases from V and 7 bases from J, with 12 bases in between. Germline V gene data show CDR1 as GTSNPN and CDR2 as SVGIG (reference sequence). CDR3 length: 13 residues. Written as DNA, the CDR3 is TGTGCCTGGAGTGTCCCAGGGGATGGTGAAGCTTTCTTT. It specifies CAWSVPGDGEAFF.

The chain has TRBV30 and TRBJ1-2; D is perhaps TRBD1 (5 bases). Germline V lookup: CDR1 GTSNPN, CDR2 SVGIG (reference sequence). The V gene lost 0 bases and the J gene lost 7 bases, with 15 bases spanning the gap. The CDR3 sequence is 14 residues long. CDR3 sequence: CAWSVQGAYSGYTF. In DNA form, the CDR3 reads TGTGCCTGGAGTGTACAAGGGGCCTATAGTGGCTACACCTTC.

The chain links TRBV10-2 to TRBJ1-2; D may be TRBD1 (6 bases). Per germline, CDR1 WSHSY and CDR2 SAAADI. V was cut by 4 bases and J by 8 bases, with 11 bases left in between. This CDR3 has 12 amino acids. The CDR3 nucleotides are TGCGCCAGCAGTGGGACAGACTGGGGCTACACCTTC. Translating gives CASSGTDWGYTF.

The V call is TRBV6-5, the J call TRBJ1-4; no firm D call. The CDR3 has 14 amino acids. Between the trimmed V and J ends, which lost 5 bases and 7 bases, there was a span of 14 bases. Germline V gene lookup returns CDR1 MNHEY and CDR2 SVGAGI. CDR3 in amino acids: CASSLLSAGEKLFF. CDR3 DNA: TGTGCCAGCAGTCTCCTTTCGGCGGGTGAAAAACTGTTTTTT.

The V call is TRBV7-3, the J call TRBJ2-5; TRBD1 agrees at 11 bases. Looked up from germline, CDR1 is SGHTA and CDR2 is FQGTGA. The J segment lost 5 bases and the V segment lost 5 bases, leaving 7 bases of the junction unmatched. The CDR3 loop spans 15 amino acids. CDR3 loop: CASSVSGTGGETQYF. CDR3 nucleotide sequence: TGTGCCAGCAGCGTCTCCGGGACAGGGGGGGAGACCCAGTACTTC.

This rearrangement joins TRBV7-9 to TRBJ2-1; D is undetermined. Trimming removed 3 bases from V and 7 bases from J, with 16 bases in between. The length of the CDR3 is 15 residues. Germline V lookup: CDR1 SEHNR, CDR2 FQNEAQ (reference sequence). The DNA for the CDR3 is TGTGCCAGCAGCTTGGTGTCCGGAACTACGAATGAGCAGTTCTTC. This translates into CASSLVSGTTNEQFF. Based on the CDR3 plus reference TRBV7-9 and TRBJ2-1, the full variable domain is DTGVSQNPRHKITKRGQNVTFRCDPISEHNRLYWYRQTLGQGPEFLTYFQNEAQLEKSRLLSDRFSAERPKGSFSTLEIQRTEQGDSAMYLCASSLVSGTTNEQFFGPGTRLTVL.

The rearrangement uses TRBV7-8 and TRBJ1-1, with D tentatively TRBD1 (6 bases). The V end was cut by 4 bases, the J end by 7 bases, with 25 bases between. CDR3 size: 17 residues. Germline lookup yields CDR1 SGHVS and CDR2 FQNEAQ. The CDR3 is CASSSIVLDRQQFEAFF. The DNA of the CDR3 is TGTGCCAGCAGCTCTATCGTCCTAGACAGGCAACAATTTGAAGCTTTCTTT.

The chain carries TRBV19 and TRBJ1-6; perhaps TRBD1 as D (5 bases). The CDR3 covers 13 residues. The germline gives CDR1 LNHDA, CDR2 SQIVND (reference sequence). Deletions cut 7 bases from V and 8 bases from J, with 12 bases between. The CDR3 loop reads CASNRQGDSPLHF. The CDR3 DNA follows: TGTGCCAGTAATCGTCAGGGCGATTCACCCCTCCACTTT.

The CDR3 is CASSGTGGITEAFF. The CDR3 nucleotides read TGTGCCAGCAGCGGCACAGGGGGCATCACTGAAGCTTTCTTT. The V gene is TRBV5-6, the J gene TRBJ1-1; TRBD1 matches 9 bases. V lost 4 bases and J lost 4; bases outside the gene matches: 5. Germline CDR1 is SGHDT and CDR2 is YYEEEE. The CDR3 consists of 14 residues. Complete variable domain (other parts from reference TRBV5-6 and TRBJ1-1): DAGVTQSPTHLIKTRGQQVTLRCSPKSGHDTVSWYQQALGQGPQFIFQYYEEEERQRGNFPDRFSGHQFPNYSSELNVNALLLGDSALYLCASSGTGGITEAFFGQGTRLTVV.

The genes are TRBV30 and TRBJ2-3, with TRBD2 matching 9 bases. V gave up 4 bases and J gave up 2 bases; unmatched junction bases: 7. The V gene's germline CDR1 is GTSNPN and CDR2 SVGIG (reference sequence). The CDR3 is 15 amino acids. The CDR3 loop is CAWTSSGVLTDTQYF. The CDR3 region has the DNA TGTGCCTGGACTTCTAGCGGGGTACTCACAGATACGCAGTATTTT.

The chain has TRBV6-5 and TRBJ2-1; the match to TRBD1 covers 8 bases. Looked up from germline, CDR1 is MNHEY and CDR2 is SVGAGI. Trimming cost V 0 bases and J 6 bases; bases outside gene matches: 7. The CDR3 has 16 amino acids. The CDR3 loop is CASSYSFRDRSNEQFF. In nucleotides, the CDR3 is TGTGCCAGCAGTTACTCTTTCCGGGACAGGAGCAATGAGCAGTTCTTC.

The chain joins TRBV28 to TRBJ1-4; D unresolved. V was pared by 2 bases and J by 5 bases, with 6 bases between. Germline V gene sequence: CDR1 MDHEN, CDR2 SYDVKM. The CDR3 has 13 residues. The CDR3 here is CASSLKRNEKLFF. In nucleotides, the CDR3 is TGTGCCAGCAGTTTAAAGAGGAATGAAAAACTGTTTTTT.

This chain joins TRBV30 and TRBJ2-7; 8 nucleotides agree with TRBD2. Germline CDR1 reads GTSNPN; CDR2 reads SVGIG (reference sequence). Trimming took 4 bases from V and 6 from J; bases not matched to a gene: 11. CDR3 length: 14 amino acids. In nucleotides, the CDR3 is TGTGCCTGGAATTCCCTAGCGGGTGCGGCCGAGCAGTACTTC. This translates into CAWNSLAGAAEQYF.

This chain connects TRBV6-5 to TRBJ1-6; tentatively, D is TRBD1 (5 bases). Trimming took 5 bases from V and 10 from J, leaving 18 bases between them. In germline, CDR1 is MNHEY, CDR2 SVGAGI. The CDR3 runs 15 residues. For the CDR3, the DNA is TGTGCCAGCAGTCACGAAACAGGTTTAGGATCACCCCTCCACTTT. This encodes CASSHETGLGSPLHF.

The chain is built from TRBV21-1 and TRBJ2-3; the table assigns TRBD2, which was not confirmed against the DNA. TRBV21-1 is given as a pseudogene. The CDR3 runs to 16 residues. In DNA, the CDR3 is TGTGCCAGCAGCAAAGTAGGGAGGGGGGACTCAGATACGCAGTATTTT. It codes for CASSKVGRGDSDTQYF.